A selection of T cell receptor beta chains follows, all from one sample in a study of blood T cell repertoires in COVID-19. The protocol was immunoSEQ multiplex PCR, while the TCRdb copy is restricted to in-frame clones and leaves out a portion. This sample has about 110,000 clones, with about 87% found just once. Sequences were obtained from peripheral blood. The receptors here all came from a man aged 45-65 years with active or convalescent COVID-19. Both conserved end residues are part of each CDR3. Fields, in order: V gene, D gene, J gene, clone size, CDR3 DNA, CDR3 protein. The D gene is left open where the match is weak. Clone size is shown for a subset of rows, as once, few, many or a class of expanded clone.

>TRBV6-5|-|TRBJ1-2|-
TGTGCCAGCAGTTCGAACAGGGCACTCTATGGCTACACCTTC
CASSSNRALYGYTF
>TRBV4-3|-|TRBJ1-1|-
TGCGCCAGCAGCCAAGATGGGATCGGGGGGCTGAACACTGAAGCTTTCTTT
CASSQDGIGGLNTEAFF
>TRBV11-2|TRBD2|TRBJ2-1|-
TGTGCCAGCAGCGGGAGCGGGAGAGGACCCTACAATGAGCAGTTCTTC
CASSGSGRGPYNEQFF
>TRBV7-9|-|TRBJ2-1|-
TGTGCCAGCAGCTTAGCGCCCCTAGGCCGCTACAATGAGCAGTTCTTC
CASSLAPLGRYNEQFF
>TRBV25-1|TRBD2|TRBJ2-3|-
TGTGCCAGCAGTGCGAGCCTCGGACTAGCCACAGATACGCAGTATTTT
CASSASLGLATDTQYF
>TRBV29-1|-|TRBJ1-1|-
TGCAGCGTTGAAGGACAGATGAACACTGAAGCTTTCTTT
CSVEGQMNTEAFF
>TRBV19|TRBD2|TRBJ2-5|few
TGTGCCAGTAGTATAACTAGCGGGAGTGAGACCCAGTACTTC
CASSITSGSETQYF
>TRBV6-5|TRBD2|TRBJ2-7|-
TGTGCCAGCAAATGGAGCGGGATGGGCTCCTACGAGCAGTACTTC
CASKWSGMGSYEQYF
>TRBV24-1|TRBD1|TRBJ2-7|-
TGTGCCACCAGTGATGTGTGGACAGGGGAGCCCTACGAGCAGTACTTC
CATSDVWTGEPYEQYF
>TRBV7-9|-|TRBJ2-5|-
TGTGCCAGCAGCTTCCGAGGCGCAGAGACCCAGTACTTC
CASSFRGAETQYF
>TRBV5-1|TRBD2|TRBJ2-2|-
TGCGCCAGCAGAGCTATGAGCGGGAGGGCCCTTATTAACACCGGGGAGCTGTTTTTT
CASRAMSGRALINTGELFF
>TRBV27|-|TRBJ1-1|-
TGTGCCAGCAGTTCCACAAGGAACACTGAAGCTTTCTTT
CASSSTRNTEAFF
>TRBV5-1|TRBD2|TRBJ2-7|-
TGCGCCAGCAGCTTGGGTGGCGGGAGGAGCTCCTACGAGCAGTACTTC
CASSLGGGRSSYEQYF
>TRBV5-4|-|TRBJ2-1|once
TGTGCCAGCAGCCCAACTAGCCCGGGGCCCAATGAGCAGTTCTTC
CASSPTSPGPNEQFF
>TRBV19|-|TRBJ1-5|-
TGTGCCAGTAGTATCTCATCGGGGAGTAATCAGCCCCAGCATTTT
CASSISSGSNQPQHF
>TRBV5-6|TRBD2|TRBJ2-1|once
TGTGCCAGCAGCTTGGCCGGGACTAGCAGGCTTAGTGAGCAGTTCTTC
CASSLAGTSRLSEQFF
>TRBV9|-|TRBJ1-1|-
TGTGCCAGCAGCCAACTCTCGCAGAACACTGAAGCTTTCTTT
CASSQLSQNTEAFF
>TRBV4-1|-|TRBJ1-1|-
TGCGCCAGCAGCCAAGTTCCCCCACTCGAAGCTTTCTTT
CASSQVPPLEAFF
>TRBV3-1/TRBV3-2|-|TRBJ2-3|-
TGTGCCAGCAGTCGCGACTACACAGATACGCAGTATTTT
CASSRDYTDTQYF
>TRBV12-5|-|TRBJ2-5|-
TGTGCTAGTGGTTTAAGTCATGGGGTTTTGGGAGTTCAAGAGACCCAGTACTTC
CASGLSHGVLGVQETQYF
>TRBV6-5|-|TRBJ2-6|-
TGTGCCAGCATCTACGGGGACTCTGGGGCCAACGTCCTGACTTTC
CASIYGDSGANVLTF
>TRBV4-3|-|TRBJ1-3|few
TGCGCCAGCAGCCCCAAGATACCAGGGGCCCCTGGAAACACCATATATTTT
CASSPKIPGAPGNTIYF
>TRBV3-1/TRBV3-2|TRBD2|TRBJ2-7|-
TGTGCCAGCAGACCAAGACTAGCAGTTTACGAGCAGTACTTC
CASRPRLAVYEQYF
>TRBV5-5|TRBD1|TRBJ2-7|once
TGTGCCAGCAGCTTGGGGGGACAGGGGGGCGAGCAGTACTTC
CASSLGGQGGEQYF
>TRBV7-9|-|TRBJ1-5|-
TGTGCCAGCAGTAAGACAGAGCAGCCCCAGCATTTT
CASSKTEQPQHF
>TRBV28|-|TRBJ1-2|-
TGTGCCAGCAGCCTCAGGGGTAAAGGCTACACCTTC
CASSLRGKGYTF
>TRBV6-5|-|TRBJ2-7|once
TGTGCCAGCAGTTACTCCCGGCTCCGCCCTAGAGGGGAGCAGTACTTC
CASSYSRLRPRGEQYF
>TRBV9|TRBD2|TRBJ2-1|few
TGTGCCAGCAGCGTACGAGGCGGGAGCCCTTCGTCCCACAACAATGAGCAGTTCTTC
CASSVRGGSPSSHNNEQFF
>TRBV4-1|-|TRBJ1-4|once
TGCGCCAGCAGCCCCCGAGAGTCATTCCCTTATGAAAAACTGTTTTTT
CASSPRESFPYEKLFF